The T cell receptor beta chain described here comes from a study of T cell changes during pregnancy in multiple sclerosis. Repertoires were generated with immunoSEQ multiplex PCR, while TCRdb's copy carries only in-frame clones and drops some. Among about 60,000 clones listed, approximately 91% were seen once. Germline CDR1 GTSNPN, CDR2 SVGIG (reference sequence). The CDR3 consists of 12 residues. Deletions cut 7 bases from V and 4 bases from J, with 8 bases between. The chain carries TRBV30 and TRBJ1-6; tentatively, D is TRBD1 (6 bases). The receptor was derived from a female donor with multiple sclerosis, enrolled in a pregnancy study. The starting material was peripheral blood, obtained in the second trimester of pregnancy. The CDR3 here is CASDRYNSPLHF. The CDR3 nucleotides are TGTGCCTCGGACAGATATAATTCACCCCTCCACTTT.